Shown below are 18 T cell receptor beta chains from a single sample sequenced in a study of CD8 T cells in Susac syndrome. Reverse transcription of about 0.5 to 1 ug RNA was carried out with random hexamers. TCRdb called the immunoSEQ multiplex PCR reads again in MiXCR, with one record for every CDR3 protein. The sample gives some 180,000 distinct CDR3 sequences, about 94% of which show up once; 0.085% to 0.11% is in the top ten. Sequenced: CD4+ T cells from PBMCs. These receptors were collected from a human donor in good health.

The chain recombines TRBV13 with TRBJ2-7, with 9 bases fitting TRBD1. The V segment lost 2 bases and the J segment 4 bases; nucleotides outside the gene matches: 6. This CDR3 spans 15 amino acids. The germline V gene has CDR1 PRHDT and CDR2 FYEKMQ (reference sequence). For the CDR3, the DNA is TGTGCCAGCAGCTTACGGGGACAGGGATCATACGAGCAGTACTTC. Encoded protein: CASSLRGQGSYEQYF.

The rearrangement uses TRBV3-1 and TRBJ2-3, with D uncertain. V gave up 4 bases and J gave up 5 bases, with 7 bases separating them. The CDR3 loop spans 12 amino acids. Germline CDR1 reads LGHDT; CDR2 reads YNNKEL (reference sequence). The CDR3 DNA is TGTGCCAGCAGCCGGAAGGGAGATACGCAGTATTTT. This sequence encodes CASSRKGDTQYF.

The chain links TRBV2 to TRBJ2-5; 9 bases are shared with TRBD1. CDR3 length equals 15 residues. Germline V gene data show CDR1 as SNHLY and CDR2 as FYNNEI. With V trimmed by 4 bases and J by 4 bases, 7 bases remained unmatched. The DNA for the CDR3 is TGTGCCAGCAGTGCGACAGGGGGGATCGGAGAGACCCAGTACTTC. This gives the protein CASSATGGIGETQYF.

The genes are TRBV3-1 and TRBJ2-5; weak D call: TRBD2 (6 bases). With 7 bases removed from V and 0 bases from J, the gap between germline ends came to 15 bases. The CDR3 contains 15 residues. Germline-derived CDR1 and CDR2 are LGHDT and YNNKEL (reference sequence). CDR3 in DNA: TGTGCCAGCACCCCGCGGGGATTCTACCAAGAGACCCAGTACTTC. Protein product: CASTPRGFYQETQYF.

The chain carries TRBV20-1 and TRBJ2-5; no reliable D call. The germline CDR1 and CDR2 sequences are DFQATT and SNEGSKA (reference sequence). The V and J ends lost 8 bases and 1 base respectively, with 11 bases between them. The length of the CDR3 is 12 residues. This chain's CDR3 is CSPGGFQETQYF. CDR3 DNA sequence: TGCAGTCCTGGTGGTTTCCAAGAGACCCAGTACTTC.

The chain recombines TRBV28 with TRBJ2-1, with 9 bases identical to TRBD2. V gave up 6 bases and J gave up 8 bases; unmatched junction bases: 8. This CDR3 comprises 14 residues. Per the germline V gene, CDR1 is MDHEN and CDR2 is SYDVKM. Here the CDR3 reads CASSLSGRSHEQFF. The CDR3 coding sequence is TGTGCCAGCAGCCTTAGCGGGAGATCCCATGAGCAGTTCTTC.

This chain connects TRBV27 to TRBJ2-7; TRBD2 aligns across 9 bases. The CDR3 consists of 16 residues. Trimming at V came to 6 bases and at J to 2 bases, leaving 11 bases not matched to a gene. Germline CDR1 reads MNHEY; CDR2 reads SMNVEV (reference sequence). The CDR3 spells CASRRLLAGLPYEQYF. The CDR3 bases are TGTGCCAGCAGACGCCTACTAGCGGGCCTCCCCTACGAGCAGTACTTC.

The V call is TRBV7-9, the J call TRBJ2-7; 8 bases align to TRBD2. CDR1 and CDR2 (germline): SEHNR, FQNEAQ (reference sequence). This CDR3 comprises 14 residues. Germline trimming cut 5 bases from V and 6 bases from J; bases unmatched to any gene: 9. CDR3 in amino acids: CASSASGTRIEQYF. The CDR3 DNA reads TGTGCCAGCAGCGCATCCGGGACTAGAATCGAGCAGTACTTC.

The chain employs TRBV5-4 and TRBJ1-2, with 7 positions matching TRBD1. This CDR3 is built from 14 residues. Germline lookup yields CDR1 SGHNT and CDR2 YYREEE (reference sequence). V gave up 3 bases and J gave up 3 bases; unmatched junction bases: 5. CDR3 loop: CASSSRQGHYGYTF. In nucleotides, the CDR3 is TGTGCCAGCAGCTCTCGACAGGGACACTATGGCTACACCTTC.

The count of this clonotype is one. CDR3 sequence (DNA): TGCGCCAGCAATCGGCGAGTATCTGGCAATGAGCAGTTCTTC. Translation gives CASNRRVSGNEQFF. V and J are TRBV5-1 and TRBJ2-1; the D is unclear. The V gene lost 6 bases and the J gene lost 6 bases, with 16 bases spanning the gap. Germline values: CDR1 SGHRS, CDR2 YFSETQ. The CDR3 length is 14 residues. Drawing the rest from reference TRBV5-1 and TRBJ2-1, the complete variable domain is KAGVTQTPRYLIKTRGQQVTLSCSPISGHRSVSWYQQTPGQGLQFLFEYFSETQRNKGNFPGRFSGRQFSNSRSEMNVSTLELGDSALYLCASNRRVSGNEQFFGPGTRLTVL.

The V call is TRBV20-1, the J call TRBJ2-7, with D possibly TRBD2 on 6 matching bases. Trimming took 6 bases from V and 4 from J, leaving 16 bases between them. Germline-derived CDR1 and CDR2 are DFQATT and SNEGSKA (reference sequence). The CDR3 contains 13 residues. The CDR3: CSARRGGDYEQYF. Written as DNA, the CDR3 is TGCAGTGCCCGGCGGGGAGGAGATTACGAGCAGTACTTC.

The chain couples TRBV12-3 or TRBV12-4 to TRBJ2-3, with D uncertain. The CDR3 contains 12 residues. Trimming stripped 4 bases from V and 6 bases from J, with 8 bases between. The CDR3 is CASSYGGDTQYF. The CDR3 DNA sequence: TGTGCCAGCAGTTACGGCGGTGATACGCAGTATTTT.

The J gene is TRBJ1-1, the V gene TRBV5-6, with D unclear. The V end lost 4 bases, the J end lost 8 bases, and 12 bases lay between the germline ends. Germline CDR1 SGHDT, CDR2 YYEEEE. The CDR3 length is 12 residues. This chain's CDR3 is CASSQTDYEAFF. For the CDR3, the DNA is TGTGCCAGCAGCCAGACGGACTACGAAGCTTTCTTT.

V gene TRBV20-1 combines with J gene TRBJ1-5, with 8 nucleotides matching TRBD1. The length of the CDR3 is 16 residues. Germline V gene sequence: CDR1 DFQATT, CDR2 SNEGSKA (reference sequence). The CDR3 region has the DNA TGCGGGACTCGGACAGGGAAGTTTTTAGCAAATCAGCCCCAGCATTTT. This sequence encodes CGTRTGKFLANQPQHF.

The V gene is TRBV3-1, the J gene TRBJ1-2; 9 nucleotides line up with TRBD1. CDR3 length: 14 residues. Losses at the gene ends were 4 bases for V and 8 bases for J; bases not matched to a gene: 8. Per the germline V gene, CDR1 is LGHDT and CDR2 is YNNKEL (reference sequence). For the CDR3, the DNA is TGTGCCAGCAGCCGGCCGGACAGGGGTTCCGGCTACACCTTC. The encoded protein is CASSRPDRGSGYTF.

CDR3 in DNA: TGCAGTGCTTACCAGGGACTAGCGGGAGAAGGGCAGTTCTTC. Residues: CSAYQGLAGEGQFF. The genes are TRBV20-1 and TRBJ2-1; 14 positions match TRBD2. Germline V gives CDR1 DFQATT, CDR2 SNEGSKA (reference sequence). The V and J ends lost 5 bases and 12 bases, in that order; junction bases with no gene match: 9. This CDR3 is 14 amino acids long.

This clonotype was detected once. The V and J genes are TRBV24-1 and TRBJ1-3; 8 positions match TRBD1. Trimming at V came to 4 bases and at J to 0 bases, leaving 7 bases not matched to a gene. Germline assignment: CDR1 KGHDR and CDR2 SFDVKD. The CDR3 length is 17 residues. The CDR3 here is CATSDGDRIHSGNTIYF. For the CDR3, the DNA is TGTGCCACCAGTGACGGGGACAGGATTCACTCTGGAAACACCATATATTTT.

This chain links TRBV6-1 with TRBJ2-6; 15 nucleotides match TRBD2. Trimming cost V 6 bases and J 3 bases; bases outside gene matches: 9. The CDR3 has 19 residues. CDR1 is MNHNS and CDR2 is SASEGT in the germline V gene. CDR3 sequence: CASRRLGLAGGDGANVLTF. The CDR3, as DNA: TGTGCCAGCAGACGACTGGGACTAGCGGGAGGCGATGGGGCCAACGTCCTGACTTTC.